Listed below are T cell receptor beta chains from one sample, sequenced in a study of T cells in narcolepsy. TCRdb keeps only in-frame clones here, not all; method: immunoSEQ multiplex PCR. This table holds approximately 24,000 clones, approximately 83% found once. The material sequenced was CD45RA- memory CD4+ T cells from PBMCs. These receptors all stem from a human donor with narcolepsy. Both conserved end residues are part of each CDR3. The size entry is marked missing in some rows and otherwise reads once, few, many or a size class.

>TRBV13|TRBJ1-6|.
CASTSSPRGSPLHF
>TRBV18|TRBJ1-5|.
CASSPTWLASGGGQPQHF
>TRBV6-4|TRBJ1-2|.
CASRADWAGNYGYTF
>TRBV19|TRBJ2-2|.
CASSIGGQRSGELFF
>TRBV7-3|TRBJ2-4|few
CASSPWERTGVKNIQYF
>TRBV27|TRBJ1-1|once
CASRPGISNAEAFF
>TRBV6-1|TRBJ1-2|.
CASSVSVGQGRFGYTF
>TRBV10-1|TRBJ2-7|.
CASSERKNEQYF
>TRBV5-1|TRBJ1-5|.
CASSLGQGADQPQHF
>TRBV6-5|TRBJ1-5|.
CASSQGNQPQHF
>TRBV4-3|TRBJ2-1|.
CASSPIEGHEQFF
>TRBV30|TRBJ1-1|few
CAWGRLRVGNTEAFF
>TRBV5-4|TRBJ2-1|.
CASSPVIRTGGYNEQFF
>TRBV7-2|TRBJ1-4|.
CASSTPPREKLFF
>TRBV5-1|TRBJ2-2|.
CASYGTNPSGELFF
>TRBV9|TRBJ1-5|.
CASSVRDRGIGEQPQHF
>TRBV9|TRBJ2-5|.
CASSLRQGLGETQYF
>TRBV10-1|TRBJ2-5|once
CASSRGFQETQYF
>TRBV19|TRBJ1-2|once
CASSIQGASNYGYTF
>TRBV6-4|TRBJ1-1|.
CASRQDGGAGTEAFF
>TRBV5-1|TRBJ2-3|.
CASSTGTSGGADTQYF
>TRBV4-3|TRBJ1-3|.
CASSQDSGYSGNTIYF
>TRBV25-1|TRBJ2-3|.
CASRGPTDTQYF
>TRBV19|TRBJ1-1|.
CASSPQFMAGTEAFF
>TRBV11-2|TRBJ1-2|once
CASSLSPGLDGYTF
>TRBV5-4|TRBJ1-1|.
CASSLWGQGNTEAFF
>TRBV4-2|TRBJ2-3|.
CASSLWGGQGETDTQYF
>TRBV10-2|TRBJ2-1|.
CASSESTRWTSGPSSYNEQFF
>TRBV6-5|TRBJ1-5|.
CASSHRNQPQHF
>TRBV30|TRBJ2-7|.
CAWSVIIGAQQYF
>TRBV5-1|TRBJ2-1|once
CASSLPAGPGGNEQFF
>TRBV10-3|TRBJ1-2|.
CAINPGDRNYGYTF
>TRBV21-1|TRBJ2-1|.
CASSKVGGLPDSYNEQFF
>TRBV28|TRBJ2-7|.
CASRAIPMNYEQYF
>TRBV6-5|TRBJ1-1|.
CASSYIKNTEAFF
>TRBV6-6|TRBJ2-7|.
CASTPTTPTYEQYF
>TRBV6-5|TRBJ2-3|.
CASSKLASVTDTQYF
>TRBV4-2|TRBJ1-5|.
CASSQEAGGGQPQHF
>TRBV6-6|TRBJ2-1|.
CASSRPRGSGANEQFF